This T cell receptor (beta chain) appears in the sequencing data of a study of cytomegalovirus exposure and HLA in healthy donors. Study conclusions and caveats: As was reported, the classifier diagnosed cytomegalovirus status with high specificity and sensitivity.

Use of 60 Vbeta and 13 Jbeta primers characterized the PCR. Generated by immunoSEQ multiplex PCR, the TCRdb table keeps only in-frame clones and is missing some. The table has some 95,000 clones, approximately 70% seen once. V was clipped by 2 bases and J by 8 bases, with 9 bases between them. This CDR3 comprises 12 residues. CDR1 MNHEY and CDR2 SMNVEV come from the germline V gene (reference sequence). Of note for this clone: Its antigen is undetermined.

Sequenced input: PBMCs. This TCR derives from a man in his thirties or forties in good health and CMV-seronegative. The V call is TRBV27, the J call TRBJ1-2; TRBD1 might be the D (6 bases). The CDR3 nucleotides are TGTGCCAGCAGTTTACCACAGGGCGGCTACACCTTC. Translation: CASSLPQGGYTF.